The clone carrying this T cell receptor (beta chain) was detected only a few times. Its antigen is undetermined. The CDR3 is 12 residues long. Germline lookup yields CDR1 SQVTM and CDR2 ANQGSEA. Trimming took off 6 bases at V and 3 bases at J, with 9 bases between the two ends. This record belongs to a study of T-cell reconstitution after alpha-beta-depleted transplantation in children. General study findings and limits: T-cell counts and diversity at one year post-transplant came mainly from newly produced T cells.

TCRbeta library construction was performed incorporating unique molecular identifiers. TCRdb reprocessed the PCR reads via MiXCR and lists one record per CDR3 protein. The sample holds roughly 120,000 distinct CDR3 sequences; approximately 10% are singletons and the top ten take 30% to 35%. Sample: PBMCs, taken before TCRalphabeta/CD19-depleted stem cell transplant. The TCR was taken from a boy between 2 and 15 years old with acute lymphoblastic leukemia, due to receive a stem cell transplant. The rearrangement uses TRBV29-1 and TRBJ1-5; tentatively, D is TRBD1 (5 bases). CDR3 bases: TGCAGCGTAAGGGGTACCAATCAGCCCCAGCATTTT. Translated: CSVRGTNQPQHF.